Here is one T cell receptor (beta chain) with its context. No antigen is known for it. The data were obtained in a study of post-analysis software for immune sequencing data. Study-wide context: The patients showed relapsing-remitting, secondary progressive and progressive-relapsing multiple sclerosis courses.

Germline V lookup: CDR1 SQVTM, CDR2 ANQGSEA. This CDR3 has 10 residues. V was cut by 3 bases and J by 3 bases, with 2 bases left in between. Study conclusions and caveats: A few TRBV segments appeared more often in patients than in controls, and TRBV5-6, TRBV5-1 and TRBV20-1 were among these.

Carried by the TCR beta cDNA libraries were unique molecular identifiers. Via MiXCR, TCRdb re-called the PCR reads, giving one row per CDR3 protein. This sample has about 460,000 distinct CDR3 sequences, with around 40% found just once. This TCR was recovered from a girl aged 10-17 years with multiple sclerosis. The specimen was blood. The chain employs TRBV29-1 and TRBJ1-2; no clear D gene. This CDR3 is CSVDHYGYTF. In DNA form, the CDR3 reads TGCAGCGTTGACCACTATGGCTACACCTTC.